This T cell receptor (beta chain) originates from a study of T cells in localized non-small cell lung cancer. This table comes from immunoSEQ multiplex PCR, and its TCRdb copy is limited to in-frame clones, with some not included. The table lists 25,000 to 35,000 clones, around three quarters of them singletons, with 15% to 20% in the top ten. The CDR3 sequence is 16 residues long. Trimming removed 0 bases from V and 4 bases from J; junction bases left unmatched: 7. Germline V lookup: CDR1 SGHTA, CDR2 FQGNSA. The chain carries TRBV7-2 and TRBJ2-3, with TRBD1 identical over 7 bases. The TCR sequence derives from a male donor aged 60 or older with stage III squamous cell lung carcinoma. The sample consisted of peripheral blood, taken before any cancer treatment. CDR3 sequence: CASSLAGGFNADTQYF. CDR3 bases: TGTGCCAGCAGCTTAGCAGGGGGCTTTAATGCAGATACGCAGTATTTT.